One and the same sample provided the 6 T cell receptor beta chains below, sequenced in a study of cytomegalovirus exposure and HLA in healthy donors. Assay: immunoSEQ multiplex PCR; the TCRdb copy retains only in-frame clones and omits some. Here the sample spans 300,000 or so clones, roughly 86% being singletons. The sample consisted of PBMCs. All receptors derive from a man younger than 40 in good health and CMV-seronegative.

The rearrangement links TRBV14 to TRBJ2-1; D perhaps matches TRBD2 (5 bases). Trimming left V 4 bases short and J 5 bases short, with 21 bases between. The CDR3 length is 17 residues. Germline V gives CDR1 SGHDN, CDR2 FVKESK. The CDR3 DNA reads TGTGCCAGCAGCCCCAGAAGCGGACCCCAAGGACACAATGAGCAGTTCTTC. Protein sequence: CASSPRSGPQGHNEQFF.

The chain is built from TRBV12-5 and TRBJ2-5; maybe TRBD1 (5 bases). The CDR3 has 14 amino acids. The V gene's germline CDR1 is LGHNT and CDR2 FRNRAP. V was clipped by 4 bases and J by 3 bases, with 12 bases between them. The CDR3 DNA is TGTGCTAGTGGTTCATTGTCAGGGAAAGAGACCCAGTACTTC. Amino acid sequence: CASGSLSGKETQYF.

This clone was found once. The chain combines TRBV7-9 with TRBJ2-7; 7 bases map to TRBD1. The CDR3 sequence is 13 residues long. Trimming took 6 bases from V and 2 from J; bases not matched to a gene: 4. Germline lookup yields CDR1 SEHNR and CDR2 FQNEAQ (reference sequence). This CDR3 is CASRRGQTYEQYF. Here the CDR3 DNA reads TGTGCCAGCAGAAGGGGACAGACCTACGAGCAGTACTTC.

This clone was picked up one time. The V gene is TRBV6-4, the J gene TRBJ2-1; 8 bases fit TRBD2. The trim removed 2 bases at V and 9 bases at J, leaving 9 bases unmatched. Germline-derived CDR1 and CDR2 are MRHNA and SNTAGT. The CDR3 is 15 residues long. CDR3 coding DNA: TGTGCCAGCAGTGACGGCGAACGGGGGGGGAGTGAGCAGTTCTTC. This gives the protein CASSDGERGGSEQFF.

This clone has more than one count but fewer than ten. V and J are TRBV7-6 and TRBJ2-5; 7 positions match TRBD1. The germline gives CDR1 SGHVS, CDR2 FNYEAQ. The CDR3 loop spans 15 amino acids. Trimming cost V 0 bases and J 1 base; bases outside gene matches: 2. The CDR3 bases are TGTGCCAGCAGCTTAGCCGGGACAGTCCAAGAGACCCAGTACTTC. It codes for CASSLAGTVQETQYF.

V is TRBV5-4 and J is TRBJ1-2; no firm D call. Germline CDR1 is SGHNT and CDR2 is YYREEE (reference sequence). Between the trimmed V and J ends, which lost 5 bases and 8 bases, there was a span of 13 bases. The length of the CDR3 is 12 residues. The CDR3 sequence: CASSGELEGYTF. For the CDR3, the DNA is TGTGCCAGCAGTGGGGAGTTAGAAGGCTACACCTTC. The whole variable domain, filled in from reference TRBV5-4 and TRBJ1-2, reads ETGVTQSPTHLIKTRGQQVTLRCSSQSGHNTVSWYQQALGQGPQFIFQYYREEENGRGNFPPRFSGLQFPNYSSELNVNALELDDSALYLCASSGELEGYTFGSGTRLTVV.